This T cell receptor (beta chain) came from a study of blood T cell repertoires in COVID-19. On the study more broadly: Samples came from the United States, Italy and Spain, spanning acute and convalescent COVID-19. In each case, the material was cDNA or gDNA derived from T cells, B-cell-depleted T cells, or PBMCs.

CDR1 WNHNN and CDR2 SYGVQD come from the germline V gene (reference sequence). V lost 5 bases to trimming and J lost 2 bases, with 3 bases between them. This CDR3 region has 12 residues. As originally analysed: Nucleated cell counts were estimated from reference gene primer amplification. Sequencing was performed with immunoSEQ multiplex PCR; in TCRdb, only in-frame clones are kept and a portion is missing. For V, J and clone size, that table is used; D and trimming come from the DNA. Here the sample spans around 140,000 clones, 75% to 85% being singletons. The sequenced sample consisted of peripheral blood. The sequence was collected from a man aged 55 to 70 with active or convalescent COVID-19. The J gene is TRBJ2-2, the V gene TRBV10-1; D unclear. The CDR3 DNA reads TGCGCCAGCAGTCGTAACACCGGGGAGCTGTTTTTT. It translates to CASSRNTGELFF.